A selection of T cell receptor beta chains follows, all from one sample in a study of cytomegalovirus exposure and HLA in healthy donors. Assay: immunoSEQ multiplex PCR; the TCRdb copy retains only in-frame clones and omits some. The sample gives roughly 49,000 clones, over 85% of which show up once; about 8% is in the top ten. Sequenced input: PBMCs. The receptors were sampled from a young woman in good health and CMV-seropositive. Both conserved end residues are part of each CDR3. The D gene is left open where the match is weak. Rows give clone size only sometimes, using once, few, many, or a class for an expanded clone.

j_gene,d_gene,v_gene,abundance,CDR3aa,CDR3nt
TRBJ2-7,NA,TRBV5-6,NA,CASSLGQSGFYEQYF,TGTGCCAGCAGCTTGGGGCAGTCGGGATTCTACGAGCAGTACTTC
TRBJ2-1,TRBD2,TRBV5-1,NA,CASSLESSGYNEQFF,TGCGCCAGCAGCTTGGAGTCTAGCGGATACAATGAGCAGTTCTTC
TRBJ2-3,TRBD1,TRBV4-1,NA,CASSQMTGADTQYF,TGCGCCAGCAGCCAAATGACAGGGGCAGATACGCAGTATTTT
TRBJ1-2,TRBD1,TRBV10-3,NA,CAISESRTGTHYGYTF,TGTGCCATCAGTGAGTCCCGGACAGGTACACACTATGGCTACACCTTC
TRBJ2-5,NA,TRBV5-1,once,CASSLAPGVDETQYF,TGCGCCAGCAGCTTGGCCCCGGGAGTTGATGAGACCCAGTACTTC
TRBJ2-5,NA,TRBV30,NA,CAWSVTMDRFQETQYF,TGTGCCTGGAGCGTTACTATGGACAGATTCCAAGAGACCCAGTACTTC
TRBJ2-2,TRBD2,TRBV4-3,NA,CASSQELAGTNTGELFF,TGCGCCAGCAGCCAAGAACTAGCGGGCACGAACACCGGGGAGCTGTTTTTT
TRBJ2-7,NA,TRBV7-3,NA,CASSLSAGSAYEQYF,TGTGCCAGCAGCTTATCCGCGGGGTCAGCCTACGAGCAGTACTTC
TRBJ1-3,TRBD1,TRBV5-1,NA,CASRVTGQGAGNTIYF,TGCGCCAGCAGAGTAACCGGGCAGGGGGCTGGAAACACCATATATTTT
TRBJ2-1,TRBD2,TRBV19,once,CASSIAGTSGTVEQFF,TGTGCCAGTAGTATCGCCGGGACTAGCGGAACGGTTGAGCAGTTCTTC
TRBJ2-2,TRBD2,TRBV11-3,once,CASSLVGGLAGGELFF,TGTGCCAGCAGCTTAGTTGGGGGACTAGCCGGCGGGGAGCTGTTTTTT
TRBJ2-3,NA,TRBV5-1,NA,CASSLLSGLGPDTQYF,TGCGCCAGCAGCTTGTTGAGCGGGTTGGGCCCAGATACGCAGTATTTT
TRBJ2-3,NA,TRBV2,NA,CASSPEDTQYF,TGTGCCAGCAGTCCAGAAGATACGCAGTATTTT
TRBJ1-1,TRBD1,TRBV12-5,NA,CASGRTGQGAGEAFF,TGTGCTAGTGGTCGAACGGGACAGGGGGCTGGTGAAGCTTTCTTT
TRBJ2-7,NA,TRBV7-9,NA,CASSPRWSEAYEQYF,TGTGCCAGCAGCCCCCGATGGAGCGAGGCCTACGAGCAGTACTTC
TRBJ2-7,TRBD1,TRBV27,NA,CASRDRELGQYF,TGTGCCAGCAGGGACAGGGAGCTAGGGCAGTACTTC
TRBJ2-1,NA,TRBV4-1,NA,CASSQLGDEQFF,TGCGCCAGCAGCCAATTGGGAGATGAGCAGTTCTTC
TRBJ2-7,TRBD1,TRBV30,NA,CAWSRDRAGEQYF,TGTGCCTGGAGTCGGGACAGGGCGGGGGAGCAGTACTTC
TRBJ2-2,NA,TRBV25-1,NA,CASSEYRDTGELFF,TGTGCCAGCAGTGAATACAGGGACACCGGGGAGCTGTTTTTT
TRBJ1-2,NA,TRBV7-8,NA,CASSLDIGSAGYGYTF,TGTGCCAGCAGCTTAGACATAGGGTCCGCGGGCTATGGCTACACCTTC
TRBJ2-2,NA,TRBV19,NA,CASSGQNTGELFF,TGTGCCAGTAGTGGACAGAACACCGGGGAGCTGTTTTTT
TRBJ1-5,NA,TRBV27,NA,CASSLERGQPQHF,TGTGCCAGCAGTCTGGAACGGGGACAGCCCCAGCATTTT
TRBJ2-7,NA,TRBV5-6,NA,CASSLSAGGEQYF,TGTGCCAGCAGCTTGTCGGCCGGGGGCGAGCAGTACTTC
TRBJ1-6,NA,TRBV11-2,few,CASSLDRQGRKNSPLHF,TGTGCCAGCAGCTTAGATCGGCAGGGGAGAAAAAATTCACCCCTCCACTTT
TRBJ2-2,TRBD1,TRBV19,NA,CASSKDRGNTGELFF,TGTGCCAGTAGCAAGGACAGGGGGAACACCGGGGAGCTGTTTTTT
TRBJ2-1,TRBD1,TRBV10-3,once,CAISEGQEPYNEQFF,TGTGCCATCAGTGAGGGACAGGAGCCTTACAATGAGCAGTTCTTC
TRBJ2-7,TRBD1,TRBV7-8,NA,CASSLSGQVYEQYF,TGTGCCAGCAGCTTATCGGGACAGGTGTACGAGCAGTACTTC
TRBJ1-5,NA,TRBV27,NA,CASSLLAGSNQPQHF,TGTGCCAGCAGTTTATTGGCGGGAAGCAATCAGCCCCAGCATTTT
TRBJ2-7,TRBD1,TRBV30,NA,CACQPPDRGMGEQYF,TGTGCCTGCCAGCCTCCGGACAGGGGGATGGGGGAGCAGTACTTC